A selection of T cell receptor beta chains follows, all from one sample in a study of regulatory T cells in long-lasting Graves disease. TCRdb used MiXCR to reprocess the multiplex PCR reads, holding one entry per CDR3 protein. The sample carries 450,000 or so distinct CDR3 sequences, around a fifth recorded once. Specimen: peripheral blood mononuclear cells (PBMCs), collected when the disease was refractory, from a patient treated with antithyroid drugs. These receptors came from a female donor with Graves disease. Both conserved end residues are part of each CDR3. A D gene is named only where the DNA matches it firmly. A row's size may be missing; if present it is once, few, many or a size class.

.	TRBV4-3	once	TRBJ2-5	CASSQDTGLQETQYF	TGCGCCAGCAGCCAAGACACAGGACTTCAAGAGACCCAGTACTTC
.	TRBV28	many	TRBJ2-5	CASSLLGQVGSETQYF	TGTGCCAGCAGTTTATTAGGGCAGGTTGGATCAGAGACCCAGTACTTC
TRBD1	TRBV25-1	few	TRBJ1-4	CASSEWGTGVETNEKLFF	TGTGCCAGCAGTGAATGGGGGACAGGGGTTGAAACTAATGAAAAACTGTTTTTT
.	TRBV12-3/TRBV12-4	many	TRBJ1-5	CASTSSIRNQPQHF	TGTGCCAGTACCTCCAGTATACGCAATCAGCCCCAGCATTTT
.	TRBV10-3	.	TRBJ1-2	CAIQPSGDYGYTF	TGTGCCATACAACCTAGTGGAGACTATGGCTACACCTTC
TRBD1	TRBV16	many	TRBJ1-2	CASSQRDRGHGYTF	TGTGCCAGCAGCCAACGGGACAGGGGACATGGCTACACCTTC
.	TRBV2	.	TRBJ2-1	CASRATGQQHNEQFF	TGTGCCAGCAGGGCAACGGGGCAGCAGCACAATGAGCAGTTCTTC
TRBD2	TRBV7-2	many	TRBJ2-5	CASSLARGAETQYF	TGTGCCAGCAGCTTAGCGCGGGGGGCAGAGACCCAGTACTTC
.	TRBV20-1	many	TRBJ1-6	CSASGETEIPPLHF	TGCAGTGCTAGCGGCGAAACTGAGATCCCACCCCTCCACTTT
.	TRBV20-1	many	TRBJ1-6	CSASDGGPNNSPLHF	TGCAGTGCTAGTGATGGTGGACCAAATAATTCACCCCTCCACTTT
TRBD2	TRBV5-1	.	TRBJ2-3	CASSLAGSGSTTDTQYF	TGCGCCAGCAGCTTGGCCGGTAGCGGGAGTACCACAGATACGCAGTATTTT
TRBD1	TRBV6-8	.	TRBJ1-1	CASGLRPGTGNTEAFF	TGTGCCAGCGGCCTCAGACCCGGGACAGGGAACACTGAAGCTTTCTTT
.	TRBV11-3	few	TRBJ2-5	CASSLEGGGPYQETQYF	TGTGCCAGCAGCTTAGAAGGCGGCGGCCCGTACCAAGAGACCCAGTACTTC
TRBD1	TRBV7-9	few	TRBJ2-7	CASSLTTGQGRDEQYF	TGTGCCAGCAGCTTGACGACGGGACAGGGGCGGGACGAGCAGTACTTC
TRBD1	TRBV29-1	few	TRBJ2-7	CSVKTGGSYEQYF	TGCAGCGTTAAGACAGGGGGCTCGTACGAGCAGTACTTC
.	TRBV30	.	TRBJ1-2	CAWSVLGAGGYTF	TGTGCCTGGAGTGTGCTGGGAGCCGGTGGCTACACCTTC
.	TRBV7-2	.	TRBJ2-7	CASTPNLDSHYEQYF	TGTGCTAGCACACCCAACCTGGACAGCCACTACGAGCAGTACTTC
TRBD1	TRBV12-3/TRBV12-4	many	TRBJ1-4	CASSLGDRENEKLFF	TGTGCCAGCAGTTTAGGGGACAGGGAAAACGAAAAACTGTTTTTT
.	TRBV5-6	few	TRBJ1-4	CASSLIFAGNEKLFF	TGTGCCAGCAGCCTAATCTTTGCAGGGAATGAAAAACTGTTTTTT
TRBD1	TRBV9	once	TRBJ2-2	CASSQFLGTGVTGELFF	TGTGCCAGCAGCCAATTCCTCGGGACAGGGGTCACCGGGGAGCTGTTTTTT
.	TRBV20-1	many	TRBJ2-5	CSARFRGTQETQYF	TGCAGTGCTAGGTTCCGGGGTACCCAAGAGACCCAGTACTTC
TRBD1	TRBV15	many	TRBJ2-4	CATSPGDRGPKNIQYF	TGTGCCACCAGCCCGGGGGACAGGGGCCCCAAAAACATTCAGTACTTC
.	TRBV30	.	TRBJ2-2	CAWSGSNTGELFF	TGTGCCTGGAGTGGATCGAACACCGGGGAGCTGTTTTTT
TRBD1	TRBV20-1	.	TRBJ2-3	CSAGAGGGDTQYF	TGCAGTGCTGGAGCAGGGGGCGGGGATACGCAGTATTTT
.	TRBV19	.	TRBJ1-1	CASSIPGRTEAFF	TGTGCCAGTAGTATACCAGGGCGAACTGAAGCTTTCTTT
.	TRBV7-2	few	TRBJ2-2	CASSLVTAGELFF	TGTGCCAGCAGCTTAGTTACCGCCGGGGAGCTGTTTTTT
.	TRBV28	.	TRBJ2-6	CASSPTRFRRVGTNVLTF	TGTGCCAGTAGCCCCACTAGGTTCCGGAGGGTGGGGACCAACGTCCTGACTTTC
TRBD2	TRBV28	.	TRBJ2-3	CASSLRGLADTDTQYF	TGTGCCAGCAGTTTGCGGGGACTAGCGGATACAGATACGCAGTATTTT
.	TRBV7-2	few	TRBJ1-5	CASSQLGTEVYQPQHF	TGTGCCAGCAGCCAATTAGGGACGGAGGTTTATCAGCCCCAGCATTTT
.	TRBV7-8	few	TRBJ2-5	CASRGRLGGHQETQYF	TGTGCCAGCAGGGGGCGATTAGGAGGGCACCAAGAGACCCAGTACTTC
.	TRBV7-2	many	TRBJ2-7	CASSLRQDSYEQYF	TGTGCCAGCAGCCTTAGGCAGGACTCCTACGAGCAGTACTTC
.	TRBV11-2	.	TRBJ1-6	CASSQGYFNSPLHF	TGTGCCAGCAGCCAAGGATATTTTAATTCACCCCTCCACTTT
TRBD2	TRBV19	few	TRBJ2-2	CASSKWSLAGSTGELFF	TGTGCCAGTAGTAAATGGAGTCTAGCGGGCAGCACCGGGGAGCTGTTTTTT
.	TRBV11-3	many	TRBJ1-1	CASSPNWLGVDTEAFF	TGTGCCAGCAGTCCAAATTGGCTGGGCGTCGACACTGAAGCTTTCTTT
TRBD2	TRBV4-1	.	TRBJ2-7	CASSQDLAGGREQYF	TGCGCCAGCAGCCAAGATTTAGCGGGGGGGCGAGAGCAGTACTTC
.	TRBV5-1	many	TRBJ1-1	CASSLWGSSSTEAFF	TGCGCCAGCAGCTTGTGGGGATCTAGCAGCACTGAAGCTTTCTTT
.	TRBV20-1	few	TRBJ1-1	CSARNSRNTEAFF	TGCAGTGCTAGAAACTCGAGGAACACTGAAGCTTTCTTT
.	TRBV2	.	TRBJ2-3	CASSLLAYTDTQYF	TGTGCCAGCAGCTTGCTAGCGTACACAGATACGCAGTATTTT
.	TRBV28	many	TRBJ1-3	CASTRGQTSGNTIYF	TGTGCCAGCACCAGAGGACAGACCTCTGGAAACACCATATATTTT
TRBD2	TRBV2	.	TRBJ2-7	CASSGTSFRGEQYF	TGTGCCAGCAGTGGGACTAGTTTCCGCGGCGAGCAGTACTTC
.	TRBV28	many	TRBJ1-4	CASKGRGEKLFF	TGTGCCAGTAAAGGACGGGGTGAAAAACTGTTTTTT
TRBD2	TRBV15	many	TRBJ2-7	CATSRDVAGKASGFYEQYF	TGTGCCACCAGCAGAGATGTGGCCGGTAAGGCTAGCGGGTTCTACGAGCAGTACTTC
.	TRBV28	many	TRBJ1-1	CAARIRKAFF	TGTGCCGCCAGAATAAGAAAAGCTTTCTTT
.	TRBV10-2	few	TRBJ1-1	CASSEEGPAFF	TGCGCCAGCAGTGAGGAGGGGCCAGCTTTCTTT
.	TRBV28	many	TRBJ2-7	CASSWAIGEQYF	TGTGCCAGCAGTTGGGCAATAGGCGAGCAGTACTTC
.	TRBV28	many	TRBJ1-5	CASSRGGGGNQPQHF	TGTGCCAGCAGCCGAGGCGGGGGAGGCAATCAGCCCCAGCATTTT
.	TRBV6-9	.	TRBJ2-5	CASSYSSRESQETQYF	TGTGCCAGCAGTTATTCATCCCGGGAGTCCCAAGAGACCCAGTACTTC
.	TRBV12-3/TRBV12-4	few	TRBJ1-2	CASRLQGHNIYGYTF	TGTGCCAGCAGACTTCAGGGACACAATATATATGGCTACACCTTC
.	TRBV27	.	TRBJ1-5	CASRPMWGRNQPQHF	TGTGCCAGCAGACCTATGTGGGGAAGAAATCAGCCCCAGCATTTT
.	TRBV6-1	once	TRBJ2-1	CAFWGYEQFF	TGTGCTTTTTGGGGGTACGAGCAGTTCTTC
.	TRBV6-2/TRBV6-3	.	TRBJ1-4	CASSLQGHEKLFF	TGTGCCAGCAGTCTCCAGGGACATGAAAAACTGTTTTTT
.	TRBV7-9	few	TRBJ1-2	CASRARSEGYTF	TGTGCCAGCAGAGCCAGGTCTGAGGGCTACACCTTC
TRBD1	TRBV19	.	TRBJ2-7	CASSMGVQGAYEQYF	TGTGCCAGTAGTATGGGTGTCCAGGGGGCTTACGAGCAGTACTTC
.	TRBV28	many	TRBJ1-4	CASSLDRSRRNEKLFF	TGTGCCAGCAGCCTTGACCGCTCCAGGCGAAATGAAAAACTGTTTTTT
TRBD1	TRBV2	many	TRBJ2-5	CASSERTGGRKTQYF	TGTGCCAGCAGTGAAAGGACAGGGGGCCGGAAGACCCAGTACTTC
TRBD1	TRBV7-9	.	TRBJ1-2	CASSSAKDRAYGYTF	TGTGCCAGCAGCTCCGCCAAGGACAGGGCGTATGGCTACACCTTC
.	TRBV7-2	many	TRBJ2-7	CASSLGTAGQYF	TGTGCCAGCAGCTTAGGGACAGCTGGGCAGTACTTC
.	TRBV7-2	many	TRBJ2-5	CASTTGAGETQYF	TGTGCCAGCACTACAGGGGCGGGGGAGACCCAGTACTTC